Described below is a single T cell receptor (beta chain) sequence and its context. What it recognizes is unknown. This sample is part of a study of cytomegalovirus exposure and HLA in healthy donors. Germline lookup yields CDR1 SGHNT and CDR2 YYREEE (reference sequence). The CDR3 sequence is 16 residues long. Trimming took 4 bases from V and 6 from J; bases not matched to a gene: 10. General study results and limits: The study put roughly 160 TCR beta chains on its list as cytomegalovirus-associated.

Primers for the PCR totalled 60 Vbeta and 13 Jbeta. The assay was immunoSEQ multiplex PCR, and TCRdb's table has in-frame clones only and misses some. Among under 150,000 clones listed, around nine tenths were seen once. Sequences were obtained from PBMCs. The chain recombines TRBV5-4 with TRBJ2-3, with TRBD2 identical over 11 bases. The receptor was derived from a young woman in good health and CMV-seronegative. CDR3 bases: TGTGCCAGCAGCACGAGTAGCGGGAGGGCCCCGGATACGCAGTATTTT. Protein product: CASSTSSGRAPDTQYF. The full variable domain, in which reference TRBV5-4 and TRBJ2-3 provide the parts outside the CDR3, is ETGVTQSPTHLIKTRGQQVTLRCSSQSGHNTVSWYQQALGQGPQFIFQYYREEENGRGNFPPRFSGLQFPNYSSELNVNALELDDSALYLCASSTSSGRAPDTQYFGPGTRLTVL.